These T cell receptor beta chains were read from a single sample in a study of blood T cell repertoires in COVID-19. Using immunoSEQ multiplex PCR, the repertoire was profiled, and TCRdb retains in-frame clones only, with some absent. The repertoire consists of roughly 300,000 clones, with approximately 84% occurring once and the leading ten covering more than 9%. The sequencing sample was made of PBMCs or T cells enriched from blood (not recorded which). The receptors were sampled from a woman aged 18-29 years who had recovered from COVID-19. Both conserved end residues are part of each CDR3. D genes are given only for firm matches. Size is omitted from some rows. Given values are once, few, many or a class for expanded clones.

clone_size: .; d_call: TRBD1; v_call: TRBV5-6; j_call: TRBJ1-6; cdr3_nt: TGTGCCAGCAGCAGGGGGCCGACAGGGAGTCGTAATTCACCCCTCCACTTT; cdr3_aa: CASSRGPTGSRNSPLHF
clone_size: .; d_call: TRBD1; v_call: TRBV11-2; j_call: TRBJ1-1; cdr3_nt: TGTGCCAGCAGCTTAGCGTCAGGGGGGAACACTGAAGCTTTCTTT; cdr3_aa: CASSLASGGNTEAFF
clone_size: .; d_call: TRBD1; v_call: TRBV18; j_call: TRBJ2-7; cdr3_nt: TGTGCCAGCTCAGCAGCTGGGACAGGGACCTACGAGCAGTACTTC; cdr3_aa: CASSAAGTGTYEQYF
clone_size: .; d_call: .; v_call: TRBV6-4; j_call: TRBJ2-2; cdr3_nt: TGTGCCAGCAGTGAAGAGGGCGGCACCGGGGAGCTGTTTTTT; cdr3_aa: CASSEEGGTGELFF
clone_size: .; d_call: TRBD2; v_call: TRBV11-2; j_call: TRBJ2-3; cdr3_nt: TGTGCCAGCAAATTAGCGGGGGGGCTAGATACGCAGTATTTT; cdr3_aa: CASKLAGGLDTQYF
clone_size: once; d_call: TRBD1; v_call: TRBV6-5; j_call: TRBJ1-1; cdr3_nt: TGTGCCAGCAGTTGGGACAGTGGTACTGAAGCTTTCTTT; cdr3_aa: CASSWDSGTEAFF
clone_size: .; d_call: .; v_call: TRBV7-2; j_call: TRBJ1-3; cdr3_nt: TGTGCCAGCAGTCCATCACAAACAGGCAGAAACACCATATATTTT; cdr3_aa: CASSPSQTGRNTIYF
clone_size: .; d_call: .; v_call: TRBV4-1; j_call: TRBJ1-1; cdr3_nt: TGCGCCAGCAGCCAAGGGACAGCGTCCACTGAAGCTTTCTTT; cdr3_aa: CASSQGTASTEAFF
clone_size: .; d_call: TRBD1; v_call: TRBV27; j_call: TRBJ1-2; cdr3_nt: TGTGCCAGCAGTCCACGGACAGGGGGCCAGTATGGCTACACCTTC; cdr3_aa: CASSPRTGGQYGYTF
clone_size: few; d_call: .; v_call: TRBV18; j_call: TRBJ1-5; cdr3_nt: TGTGCCACCCGGGGGGGGCAGGAGGATCAGCCCCAGCATTTT; cdr3_aa: CATRGGQEDQPQHF